The rows below give T cell receptor beta chains drawn from one sample of a study of blood T cell repertoires in COVID-19. The method was immunoSEQ multiplex PCR; TCRdb's version includes in-frame clones alone and lacks a portion of them. Of roughly 250,000 clones listed, roughly 90% are singletons. Sequenced sample: PBMCs or T cells enriched from blood (not recorded which). The source of these receptors is a man aged 40-49 years who had recovered from COVID-19. Each CDR3 is given with its conserved first and last residue. The order of the fields is J gene, V gene, CDR3 protein.

>TRBJ1-6|TRBV5-1
CASKTGGSYNSPLHF
>TRBJ1-6|TRBV28
CASSRDRGNNSPLHF
>TRBJ1-4|TRBV10-3
CAISEAGTGVEKLFF
>TRBJ1-1|TRBV10-1
CASSETMTGKAFF
>TRBJ1-2|TRBV6-5
CASYEVRGYGYTF
>TRBJ2-1|TRBV10-2
CASSEGALAGAWDEQFF
>TRBJ2-1|TRBV3-1/TRBV3-2
CASSPIERGNNEQFF
>TRBJ2-7|TRBV28
CASSLPGRGSYEQYF
>TRBJ1-6|TRBV18
CASSQGQDNSPLHF
>TRBJ2-7|TRBV7-8
CASSRGQGSSFRYEQYF
>TRBJ1-6|TRBV3-1/TRBV3-2
CASSQEVWSTGHNSPLHF
>TRBJ2-1|TRBV3-1/TRBV3-2
CASSPRLAEGTYNEQFF
>TRBJ2-1|TRBV6-6
CASSLGVYNEQFF
>TRBJ1-1|TRBV2
CASIPQVNTEAFF
>TRBJ2-2|TRBV4-3
CASSQAWGAGELFF
>TRBJ1-4|TRBV7-9
CASSFGDGERNEKLFF
>TRBJ1-6|TRBV11-2
CASSARFQTARNPDSPLHF
>TRBJ1-5|TRBV27
CASRARVDNQPQHF
>TRBJ2-5|TRBV28
CASSLITGGQQYF
>TRBJ2-3|TRBV19
CASRKGQGADTQYF
>TRBJ1-6|TRBV7-8
CASSLDSLYNSPLHF
>TRBJ2-1|TRBV9
CASSNNLKASGDSYNEQFF